These T cell receptor beta chains were read from a single sample in a study of Ad26.COV2.S vaccination and SARS-CoV-2 variants. Method: immunoSEQ multiplex PCR; TCRdb's copy keeps in-frame clones and lacks some. This table has about 480,000 clones, around 88% appearing once. Sample: peripheral blood, taken in a trial of Ad26.COV2.S vaccine versus placebo. The receptors shown here come from a person between 18 and 65 years old who received the Ad26.COV2.S COVID-19 vaccine or a placebo. CDR3s include the opening cysteine and the closing phenylalanine or tryptophan. Fields, in order: J gene, D gene, clone size, V gene, CDR3 protein, CDR3 DNA. A D gene is named only where the DNA matches it firmly. Size values are once, few and many counts, or a class for expanded clones, and some rows have none.

j_gene: TRBJ2-2
d_gene: TRBD2
abundance: .
v_gene: TRBV4-3
CDR3aa: CASSPLAGGSGELFF
CDR3nt: TGCGCCAGCAGCCCACTAGCGGGAGGTTCCGGGGAGCTGTTTTTT

j_gene: TRBJ2-3
d_gene: .
abundance: .
v_gene: TRBV5-1
CDR3aa: CASSYSGREDTQYF
CDR3nt: TGCGCCAGCAGCTATAGCGGTAGGGAAGATACGCAGTATTTT

j_gene: TRBJ2-6
d_gene: .
abundance: .
v_gene: TRBV6-2/TRBV6-3
CDR3aa: CASSYTLAGANVLTF
CDR3nt: TGTGCCAGCAGTTATACTCTCGCTGGGGCCAACGTCCTGACTTTC

j_gene: TRBJ2-2
d_gene: .
abundance: .
v_gene: TRBV29-1
CDR3aa: CSAGSQDNTGELFF
CDR3nt: TGCAGCGCGGGGTCCCAAGATAACACCGGGGAGCTGTTTTTT

j_gene: TRBJ1-6
d_gene: TRBD1
abundance: few
v_gene: TRBV7-9
CDR3aa: CASSSAGTGYTSPLHF
CDR3nt: TGTGCCAGCAGCAGTGCCGGGACAGGGTATACTTCACCCCTCCACTTT

j_gene: TRBJ2-3
d_gene: TRBD2
abundance: .
v_gene: TRBV5-6
CDR3aa: CASSPGLAGIKINTDTQYF
CDR3nt: TGTGCCAGCAGCCCTGGACTAGCGGGAATAAAGATTAACACAGATACGCAGTATTTT

j_gene: TRBJ1-2
d_gene: .
abundance: .
v_gene: TRBV6-2/TRBV6-3
CDR3aa: CASSYSGDSWNYGYTF
CDR3nt: TGTGCCAGCAGTTACTCCGGCGACTCCTGGAACTATGGCTACACCTTC

j_gene: TRBJ1-5
d_gene: .
abundance: few
v_gene: TRBV4-2
CDR3aa: CASSQDGGGGQPQHF
CDR3nt: TGTGCCAGCAGCCAAGACGGGGGTGGTGGCCAGCCCCAGCATTTT

j_gene: TRBJ1-2
d_gene: .
abundance: .
v_gene: TRBV30
CDR3aa: CASSTYTF
CDR3nt: TGTGCCAGTAGTACCTACACCTTC

j_gene: TRBJ2-7
d_gene: TRBD1
abundance: .
v_gene: TRBV6-6
CDR3aa: CASSLDTGGVAYEQYF
CDR3nt: TGTGCCAGCAGTCTTGATACAGGGGGCGTAGCCTACGAGCAGTACTTC

j_gene: TRBJ2-7
d_gene: TRBD2
abundance: .
v_gene: TRBV10-3
CDR3aa: CAISESLRWGTSGRSYEQYF
CDR3nt: TGTGCCATCAGTGAGTCCCTAAGGTGGGGGACTAGCGGGAGATCCTACGAGCAGTACTTC

j_gene: TRBJ2-7
d_gene: TRBD1
abundance: .
v_gene: TRBV5-1
CDR3aa: CASSPGQRLYEQYF
CDR3nt: TGCGCCAGCAGCCCGGGACAGAGGCTCTACGAGCAGTACTTC

j_gene: TRBJ1-3
d_gene: .
abundance: .
v_gene: TRBV13
CDR3aa: CASSLWGDRNTIYF
CDR3nt: TGTGCCAGCAGCTTATGGGGGGACCGAAACACCATATATTTT

j_gene: TRBJ2-7
d_gene: TRBD2
abundance: .
v_gene: TRBV5-1
CDR3aa: CASSNSGLAGGRLRREQYF
CDR3nt: TGCGCCAGCAGCAACTCGGGACTAGCGGGAGGCCGGCTACGGAGGGAGCAGTACTTC

j_gene: TRBJ2-7
d_gene: .
abundance: .
v_gene: TRBV5-6
CDR3aa: CASSIGSTSYEQYF
CDR3nt: TGTGCCAGCAGCATCGGATCTACCTCCTACGAGCAGTACTTC

j_gene: TRBJ2-3
d_gene: .
abundance: .
v_gene: TRBV25-1
CDR3aa: CASSPPGRSDTQYF
CDR3nt: TGTGCCAGCAGTCCCCCGGGGAGATCAGATACGCAGTATTTT

j_gene: TRBJ2-1
d_gene: .
abundance: .
v_gene: TRBV5-4
CDR3aa: CASTSVPGSYEQFF
CDR3nt: TGTGCCAGCACCTCCGTCCCGGGATCCTATGAGCAGTTCTTC

j_gene: TRBJ1-6
d_gene: .
abundance: .
v_gene: TRBV1
CDR3aa: CTTPPGLRVINNYNSPLHF
CDR3nt: TGCACCACCCCCCCCGGCCTCAGGGTCATAAACAACTATAATTCACCCCTCCACTTT

j_gene: TRBJ2-3
d_gene: TRBD1
abundance: .
v_gene: TRBV6-5
CDR3aa: CASSYSGQGRDTQYF
CDR3nt: TGTGCCAGCAGTTACTCGGGACAGGGTCGAGATACGCAGTATTTT

j_gene: TRBJ1-6
d_gene: TRBD1
abundance: .
v_gene: TRBV19
CDR3aa: CASEQGTYNSPLHF
CDR3nt: TGTGCCAGTGAACAGGGGACCTATAATTCACCCCTCCACTTT

j_gene: TRBJ2-1
d_gene: TRBD2
abundance: .
v_gene: TRBV4-1
CDR3aa: CASSPRRSGSYTGNEQFF
CDR3nt: TGCGCCAGCAGCCCCCGGAGGAGCGGGAGTTATACTGGGAATGAGCAGTTCTTC

j_gene: TRBJ1-2
d_gene: .
abundance: .
v_gene: TRBV5-1
CDR3aa: CASSPDSDYGYTF
CDR3nt: TGCGCCAGCAGCCCCGACAGTGACTATGGCTACACCTTC

j_gene: TRBJ2-1
d_gene: .
abundance: .
v_gene: TRBV6-5
CDR3aa: CATRRSSYNEQFF
CDR3nt: TGTGCCACCCGGCGTAGCTCCTACAATGAGCAGTTCTTC

j_gene: TRBJ2-2
d_gene: .
abundance: .
v_gene: TRBV7-2
CDR3aa: CASSLSLVRIEELFF
CDR3nt: TGTGCCAGCAGCTTATCCCTAGTGCGAATCGAGGAGCTGTTTTTT